The 8 T cell receptor beta chains given below trace back to one sample, sequenced in a study of shared clonotypes between healthy human individuals (dated by TCRdb to about 2020). Libraries were constructed by the immunoSEQ multiplex PCR assay. TCRdb holds this immuneACCESS table with in-frame rearrangements only. Some clones are missing; in checked studies, unresolved V genes explain under half, and the rest has no known cause. The table for this sample lists around 1.5 million clones; 98% of them were counted only once. The ten biggest clones cover about 0.45% of the sample. Sequencing was performed on naive CD4+ T cells sorted from blood. In the paper's terms, the cell subset or site label means: CD45RA+ positively selected. These receptors came from a man aged 25-45 years in good health.

The chain combines TRBV6-1 with TRBJ2-5; 7 bases are shared with TRBD2. CDR3 length: 13 residues. Unmatched junction bases numbered 4, after V lost 7 bases and J lost 2 bases. Germline V lookup: CDR1 MNHNS, CDR2 SASEGT. DNA of the CDR3: TGTGCCAGCAAGCGGGGTCTTCAAGAGACCCAGTACTTC. This sequence encodes CASKRGLQETQYF.

This clone was observed a single time. This chain links TRBV28 with TRBJ2-7, with D tentatively TRBD2 (6 bases). Germline-derived CDR1 and CDR2 are MDHEN and SYDVKM. The CDR3 spans 15 residues. V dropped 3 bases and J dropped 0 bases, with 12 bases sitting between them. The CDR3 bases are TGTGCCAGCAGTTTCCGGGGGTCCAGCTCCTACGAGCAGTACTTC. Its translation is CASSFRGSSSYEQYF.

DNA for the CDR3: TGCGCCAGCACCCTAGAGGGCCCGCCCGGGGCGGGCACAGATACGCAGTATTTT. Translated: CASTLEGPPGAGTDTQYF. V is TRBV4-3 and J is TRBJ2-3; D is possibly TRBD1 or TRBD2 (5 bases each). V lost 7 bases and J 1 base, leaving 24 bases between the germline ends. The germline CDR1 and CDR2 sequences are LGHNA and YSLEER. This CDR3 region has 18 residues.

The chain employs TRBV7-9 and TRBJ2-3, with 12 bases identical to TRBD1. This CDR3 has 16 residues. V shed 1 base, J shed 6 bases, and the junction held 5 bases outside the gene matches. The germline V gene has CDR1 SEHNR and CDR2 FQNEAQ (reference sequence). The CDR3 DNA is TGTGCCAGCAGCTTAGTAGCGGGACAGGGGGCTGATACGCAGTATTTT. Its translation is CASSLVAGQGADTQYF.

This chain links TRBV11-2 with TRBJ2-7; 7 bases fit TRBD2. From germline, CDR1 is SGHAT and CDR2 FQNNGV. V lost 5 bases, J lost 6 bases, and 16 bases stayed unmatched. CDR3 length equals 16 residues. The CDR3 reads CASSMGLRSGKREQYF. The CDR3 DNA reads as TGTGCCAGCAGCATGGGTTTGAGAAGCGGGAAGCGCGAGCAGTACTTC.

V and J are TRBV7-2 and TRBJ2-5; 10 bases are shared with TRBD1. Germline values: CDR1 SGHTA, CDR2 FQGNSA. V lost 3 bases to trimming and J lost 4 bases; unmatched junction nucleotides: 8. The CDR3 extends over 16 amino acids. The CDR3 protein is CASSLFDRGRRETQYF. CDR3 sequence (DNA): TGTGCCAGCAGCTTGTTTGACAGGGGGCGTAGAGAGACCCAGTACTTC.

The chain uses TRBV2 and TRBJ1-2, with D uncertain. CDR1 and CDR2 (germline): SNHLY, FYNNEI. This CDR3 has 14 residues. Deletions cut 4 bases from V and 0 bases from J, with 9 bases between. CDR3 nucleotide sequence: TGTGCCAGCAGTGGTAGGCCCTCTAACTATGGCTACACCTTC. This gives the protein CASSGRPSNYGYTF.

V gene TRBV25-1 combines with J gene TRBJ2-5; D is perhaps TRBD2 (5 bases). The germline V gene encodes CDR1 MGHDK and CDR2 SYGVNS. The V and J ends lost 1 base and 4 bases respectively, with 10 bases between them. The CDR3 runs 14 residues. The CDR3 loop reads CASSEWTAGETQYF. CDR3 DNA: TGTGCCAGCAGTGAATGGACCGCGGGAGAGACCCAGTACTTC.